These 20 T cell receptor beta chains came from one sample sequenced in a study of blood T cell repertoires in COVID-19. This table comes from immunoSEQ multiplex PCR, and its TCRdb copy is limited to in-frame clones, with some not included. The sample holds fewer than 150,000 clones; 85% to 90% are singletons and the top ten take under 7%. Input material: peripheral blood. These receptors all come from a human donor in a cohort sampled during active COVID-19.

The gene calls are TRBV13 and TRBJ2-7, with D possibly matching TRBD2 (5 bases). The V and J ends lost 4 bases and 2 bases respectively, with 6 bases between them. CDR1 and CDR2 (germline): PRHDT, FYEKMQ (reference sequence). The CDR3 sequence is 12 residues long. The CDR3 DNA is TGTGCCAGCAGCTCGGGGACCTACGAGCAGTACTTC. This sequence encodes CASSSGTYEQYF. The whole variable domain, remainder taken from reference TRBV13 and TRBJ2-7, is AAGVIQSPRHLIKEKRETATLKCYPIPRHDTVYWYQQGPGQDPQFLISFYEKMQSDKGSIPDRFSAQQFSDYHSELNMSSLELGDSALYFCASSSGTYEQYFGPGTRLTVT.

The rearrangement joins TRBV27 to TRBJ2-1, with 14 bases identical to TRBD2. Trimming took 6 bases from V and 8 from J; bases not matched to a gene: 9. The length of the CDR3 is 16 residues. Germline V gene data show CDR1 as MNHEY and CDR2 as SMNVEV (reference sequence). For the CDR3, the DNA is TGTGCCAGCAGACGACTAGCGGGAGGGCCCCGTGATGAGCAGTTCTTC. Protein product: CASRRLAGGPRDEQFF.

V is TRBV7-3 and J is TRBJ2-1; a weak D match, TRBD2 (5 bases). V was pared by 5 bases and J by 4 bases, with 12 bases between. Germline V gene data show CDR1 as SGHTA and CDR2 as FQGTGA. The CDR3 is 14 amino acids. As DNA, the CDR3 is TGTGCCAGCAGCGCCGGAGGAGCGTACAATGAGCAGTTCTTC. Translating it yields CASSAGGAYNEQFF.

This chain links TRBV28 with TRBJ2-4; unclear D gene. V gave up 3 bases and J gave up 1 base, with 7 bases separating them. The CDR3 totals 14 residues. In germline, CDR1 is MDHEN, CDR2 SYDVKM. The CDR3 sequence is CASSFRVAKNIQYF. The CDR3 DNA sequence: TGTGCCAGCAGTTTTCGAGTTGCCAAAAACATTCAGTACTTC.

The rearrangement uses TRBV28 and TRBJ2-1; 7 nucleotides align to TRBD2. Trimming cost V 7 bases and J 7 bases; bases outside gene matches: 7. Germline assignment: CDR1 MDHEN and CDR2 SYDVKM. The CDR3 is 13 amino acids. CDR3 protein: CASTMYSGNEQFF. The CDR3 nucleotides are TGTGCCAGCACTATGTATAGCGGGAATGAGCAGTTCTTC.

This clone occurred many times. The chain links TRBV13 to TRBJ1-2, with TRBD1 identical over 12 bases. Germline CDR1 reads PRHDT; CDR2 reads FYEKMQ (reference sequence). The CDR3 has 16 amino acids. J lost 8 bases, V lost 0 bases, and 7 bases had no gene match. CDR3 amino acids: CASSLGWGQGAQGYTF. CDR3 sequence (DNA): TGTGCCAGCAGCTTAGGCTGGGGACAGGGGGCGCAGGGCTACACCTTC. Using reference TRBV13 and TRBJ1-2 for the parts outside the CDR3, the full variable domain is AAGVIQSPRHLIKEKRETATLKCYPIPRHDTVYWYQQGPGQDPQFLISFYEKMQSDKGSIPDRFSAQQFSDYHSELNMSSLELGDSALYFCASSLGWGQGAQGYTFGSGTRLTVV.

The chain uses TRBV18 and TRBJ2-1, with a weak D call TRBD1 (5 bases). V lost 0 bases and J 12 bases, leaving 12 bases between the germline ends. CDR3 length: 13 residues. Germline V gene lookup returns CDR1 KGHSH and CDR2 LQKENI. CDR3 sequence: CASSPPGEIGQFF. The CDR3 coding sequence is TGTGCCAGCTCACCACCAGGGGAAATCGGGCAGTTCTTC.

V is TRBV5-1 and J is TRBJ1-6; D possibly corresponds to TRBD1 (6 bases). CDR1 is SGHRS and CDR2 is YFSETQ in the germline V gene. The V end was cut by 4 bases, the J end by 0 bases, with 14 bases between. The CDR3 totals 17 residues. CDR3 DNA: TGCGCCAGCAGCCCTCGGGACATCAGCTCCTATAATTCACCCCTCCACTTT. Amino acids: CASSPRDISSYNSPLHF.

V gene TRBV30 combines with J gene TRBJ2-1; 7 nucleotides line up with TRBD2. Unmatched junction bases numbered 3, after V lost 0 bases and J lost 10 bases. This CDR3 is 12 amino acids long. Per germline, CDR1 GTSNPN and CDR2 SVGIG (reference sequence). CDR3 residues: CAWSVMGGEQFF. The CDR3 bases are TGTGCCTGGAGTGTAATGGGGGGGGAGCAGTTCTTC.

The chain uses TRBV14 and TRBJ2-3; D gene unclear. The CDR3 totals 14 residues. Between the trimmed V and J ends, which lost 3 bases and 3 bases, there was a span of 10 bases. CDR1 and CDR2 from the germline V gene are SGHDN and FVKESK. DNA of the CDR3: TGTGCCAGCAGCCAGGCCCAAGAAACAGATACGCAGTATTTT. This gives the protein CASSQAQETDTQYF.

This chain links TRBV3-1 (or the pseudogene TRBV3-2) with TRBJ2-1; TRBD2 agrees at 8 bases. Germline values: CDR1 LGHDT, CDR2 YNNKEL (reference sequence). Trimming at V came to 0 bases and at J to 7 bases, leaving 14 bases not matched to a gene. The CDR3 has 18 residues. The CDR3 nucleotides read TGTGCCAGCAGCCAAGATCCGGTATACGGGGGGGGATTGAATGAGCAGTTCTTC. Its protein is CASSQDPVYGGGLNEQFF.

The chain joins TRBV7-2 to TRBJ2-7; tentatively, D is TRBD2 (6 bases). V was clipped by 5 bases and J by 0 bases, with 17 bases between them. Germline V gene sequence: CDR1 SGHTA, CDR2 FQGNSA. The CDR3 loop spans 16 amino acids. The CDR3 coding sequence is TGTGCCAGCAGCCCACCGCTGCGGGAAGACTCCTACGAGCAGTACTTC. This codes for CASSPPLREDSYEQYF.

The rearrangement joins TRBV27 to TRBJ2-4, with D uncertain. Germline CDR1 and CDR2: MNHEY and SMNVEV (reference sequence). CDR3 size: 16 residues. Trimming left V 3 bases short and J 1 base short, with 13 bases between. In DNA form, the CDR3 reads TGTGCCAGCAGTTTTAGTGAGATGGTGGCCAAAAACATTCAGTACTTC. Translating gives CASSFSEMVAKNIQYF.

The chain links TRBV5-4 to TRBJ1-1; TRBD1 agrees at 10 bases. The CDR3 is made up of 17 amino acids. V trimming: 4 bases; J trimming: 4 bases; junction bases outside the gene matches: 13. In germline, CDR1 is SGHNT, CDR2 YYREEE (reference sequence). The CDR3 coding sequence is TGTGCCAGCAGCCTGAAGACAGGGGGCAGGTGGAGCACTGAAGCTTTCTTT. Translated, it gives CASSLKTGGRWSTEAFF.

This chain uses TRBV9 with TRBJ1-2; D unclear. Trimming removed 0 bases at V and 4 bases at J, with 7 bases between. This CDR3 is built from 13 residues. Germline V gives CDR1 SGDLS, CDR2 YYNGEE. This CDR3 reads CASSVAWSYGYTF. CDR3 sequence (DNA): TGTGCCAGCAGCGTAGCTTGGAGCTATGGCTACACCTTC.

The chain links TRBV5-5 to TRBJ2-7; no reliable D call. This CDR3 comprises 13 residues. Germline V gene data show CDR1 as SGHKS and CDR2 as YYEKEE (reference sequence). Trimming removed 2 bases at V and 4 bases at J, with 10 bases between. In nucleotides, the CDR3 is TGTGCCAGCAGCTTTAGTGCCCGATACGAGCAGTACTTC. The encoded protein is CASSFSARYEQYF.

The rearrangement uses TRBV5-5 and TRBJ1-4; 10 bases fit TRBD1. Looked up from germline, CDR1 is SGHKS and CDR2 is YYEKEE (reference sequence). V lost 3 bases to trimming and J lost 6 bases; unmatched junction nucleotides: 2. The CDR3 length is 14 residues. The CDR3 is CASSWGQGYEKLFF. The CDR3 coding sequence is TGTGCCAGCAGCTGGGGACAGGGGTATGAAAAACTGTTTTTT.

The chain carries TRBV6-5 and TRBJ2-1; 8 nucleotides line up with TRBD1. The ends lost 10 bases at V and 10 bases at J; junction bases unmatched: 12. The CDR3 totals 13 residues. CDR1 and CDR2 (germline): MNHEY, SVGAGI. The CDR3 DNA sequence: TGTGCCACCGAGGGACAGGCTACGGAGGAGCAGTTCTTC. Translating it yields CATEGQATEEQFF.

The chain recombines TRBV27 with TRBJ2-3; 7 nucleotides line up with TRBD1. Germline trimming cut 2 bases from V and 3 bases from J; bases unmatched to any gene: 2. CDR3 length: 14 amino acids. CDR1 and CDR2 from the germline V gene are MNHEY and SMNVEV (reference sequence). The CDR3 DNA follows: TGTGCCAGCAGTTTAGGGACAGAGACAGATACGCAGTATTTT. It encodes CASSLGTETDTQYF.

The CDR3 DNA is TGTGCCAGCAGCGCGAGGACAGCCCAAGAGACCCAGTACTTC. It is translated as CASSARTAQETQYF. The V gene is TRBV5-6, the J gene TRBJ2-5; D might be TRBD1 (6 bases). Between the trimmed V and J ends, which lost 4 bases and 1 base, there was a span of 11 bases. Germline values: CDR1 SGHDT, CDR2 YYEEEE. The CDR3 sequence is 14 residues long.